This passage covers 9 T cell receptor beta chains from one sample sequenced in a study of cytomegalovirus exposure and HLA in healthy donors. PCR was performed using 60 Vbeta and 13 Jbeta primers. Sequencing was performed with immunoSEQ multiplex PCR; in TCRdb, only in-frame clones are kept and a portion is missing. The data hold approximately 140,000 clones, with 60% to 70% observed a single time. The sample was PBMCs. All receptors derive from a woman aged 55-69 years in good health and CMV-seropositive.

The CDR3: CSVGCLAEAFF. CDR3 DNA: TGCAGCGTTGGCTGTCTGGCAGAAGCTTTCTTT. This chain uses TRBV29-1 with TRBJ1-1, with D unclear. Germline V gene lookup returns CDR1 SQVTM and CDR2 ANQGSEA. The CDR3 loop spans 11 amino acids. The germline V and J ends were trimmed by 4 bases and 8 bases, with 11 bases remaining between them.

The chain employs TRBV5-1 and TRBJ1-2; no firm D call. CDR1 SGHRS and CDR2 YFSETQ come from the germline V gene. The V and J ends lost 1 base and 1 base respectively, with 8 bases between them. CDR3 length: 14 residues. The CDR3 loop is CASSLSGFNYGYTF. The CDR3 region has the DNA TGCGCCAGCAGCTTGTCAGGATTTAACTATGGCTACACCTTC. The full variable domain, rest sourced from reference TRBV5-1 and TRBJ1-2, is KAGVTQTPRYLIKTRGQQVTLSCSPISGHRSVSWYQQTPGQGLQFLFEYFSETQRNKGNFPGRFSGRQFSNSRSEMNVSTLELGDSALYLCASSLSGFNYGYTFGSGTRLTVV.

The rearrangement uses TRBV30 and TRBJ1-1; D gene ambiguous. Germline V gives CDR1 GTSNPN, CDR2 SVGIG (reference sequence). Trimming stripped 3 bases from V and 1 base from J, with 12 bases between. CDR3 length: 14 amino acids. CDR3 coding DNA: TGTGCCTGGAGCCCTCTCAGAACGAACACTGAAGCTTTCTTT. It encodes CAWSPLRTNTEAFF.

Only a few counts were recorded for this clone. The chain is built from TRBV5-4 and TRBJ1-2; TRBD1 matches 9 bases. The CDR3 runs to 15 residues. Trimming cost V 5 bases and J 0 bases; bases outside gene matches: 5. Germline lookup yields CDR1 SGHNT and CDR2 YYREEE (reference sequence). CDR3 in amino acids: CASRNRGQANYGYTF. CDR3 in DNA: TGTGCCAGCAGAAACAGGGGGCAAGCTAACTATGGCTACACCTTC.

This rearrangement joins TRBV28 to TRBJ1-6; 8 positions match TRBD1. The germline V gene has CDR1 MDHEN and CDR2 SYDVKM. CDR3 length equals 16 residues. V gave up 5 bases and J gave up 2 bases; unmatched junction bases: 5. For the CDR3, the DNA is TGTGCCAGCAGTAGCTCAGGGGGCGCCTATAATTCACCCCTCCACTTT. Protein sequence: CASSSSGGAYNSPLHF.

The chain links TRBV6-4 to TRBJ2-5, with TRBD1 matching 7 bases. The end of the DNA aligns better with TRBJ2-7, so the J call may be wrong. CDR3 length: 14 amino acids. Germline V gene data show CDR1 as MRHNA and CDR2 as SNTAGT. In nucleotides, the CDR3 is TGTGCCAGCAGACACCCGGGACAGACCTACGAGCAGTACTTC. Translating it yields CASRHPGQTYEQYF.

CDR3 loop: CASSARDRVRATYEQYF. For the CDR3, the DNA is TGTGCCAGCTCAGCCCGGGACAGGGTAAGAGCCACCTACGAGCAGTACTTC. The chain couples TRBV18 to TRBJ2-7; 9 bases fit TRBD1. Germline CDR1 KGHSH, CDR2 LQKENI. The CDR3 has 17 amino acids. J was trimmed by 2 bases and V by 5 bases; bases with no gene match: 13.

The chain uses TRBV28 and TRBJ2-3, with D perhaps matching TRBD2 (5 bases). This CDR3 spans 15 amino acids. Germline CDR1 reads MDHEN; CDR2 reads SYDVKM. V was shortened by 4 bases and J by 7 bases, with 18 bases between the two germline ends. The chain's CDR3 is CASSSGLVDGNTQYF. The CDR3 nucleotides are TGTGCCAGCAGTTCGGGCCTAGTCGACGGGAATACGCAGTATTTT.

This clone has just a few counts. Germline is not matched at one junction end, which may reflect a read error. V gene TRBV29-1 combines with J gene TRBJ2-1; 14 bases are a match to TRBD2. This CDR3 comprises 18 residues. From germline, CDR1 is SQVTM and CDR2 ANQGSEA. The CDR3 region has the DNA TGCAGCGTCGAGGGGAAACCGGGACTAGCGGGAGCGGGGAATGGGCAGTTCTTC. Amino acids: CSVEGKPGLAGAGNGQFF.